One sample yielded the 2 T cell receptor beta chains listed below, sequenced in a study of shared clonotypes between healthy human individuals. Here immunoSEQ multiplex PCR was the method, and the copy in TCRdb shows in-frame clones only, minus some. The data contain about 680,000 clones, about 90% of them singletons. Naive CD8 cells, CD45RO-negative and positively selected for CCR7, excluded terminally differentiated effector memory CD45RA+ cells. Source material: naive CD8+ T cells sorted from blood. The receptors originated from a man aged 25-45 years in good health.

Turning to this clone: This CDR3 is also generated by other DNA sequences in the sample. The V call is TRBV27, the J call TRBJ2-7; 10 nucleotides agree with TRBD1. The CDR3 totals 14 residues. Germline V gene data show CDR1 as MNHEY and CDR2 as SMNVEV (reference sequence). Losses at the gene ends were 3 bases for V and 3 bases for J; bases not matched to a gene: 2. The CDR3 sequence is CASSLGQGSYEQYF. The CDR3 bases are TGTGCCAGCAGTTTGGGACAGGGGAGCTACGAGCAGTACTTC.

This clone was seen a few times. The CDR3 region is CATSEIQGQPNGYTF. The CDR3 region has the DNA TGTGCCACCAGCGAGATTCAGGGTCAACCTAATGGCTACACCTTC. The chain is built from TRBV15 and TRBJ1-2; D might be TRBD1 (5 bases). V lost 5 bases, J lost 6 bases, and 19 bases lay in between. The CDR3 loop spans 15 amino acids. Germline-derived CDR1 and CDR2 are LNHNV and YYDKDF (reference sequence).